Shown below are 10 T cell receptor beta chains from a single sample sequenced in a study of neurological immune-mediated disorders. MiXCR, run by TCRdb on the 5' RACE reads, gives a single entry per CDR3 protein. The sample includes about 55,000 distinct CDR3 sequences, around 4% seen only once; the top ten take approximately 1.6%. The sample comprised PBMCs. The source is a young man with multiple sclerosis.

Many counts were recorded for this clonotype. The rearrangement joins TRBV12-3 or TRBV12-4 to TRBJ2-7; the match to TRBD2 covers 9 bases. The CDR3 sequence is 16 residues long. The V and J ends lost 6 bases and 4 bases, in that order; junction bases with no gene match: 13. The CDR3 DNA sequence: TGTGCCAGCAGGTCAACCGGGACTAGCCCGATTTACGAGCAGTACTTC. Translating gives CASRSTGTSPIYEQYF.

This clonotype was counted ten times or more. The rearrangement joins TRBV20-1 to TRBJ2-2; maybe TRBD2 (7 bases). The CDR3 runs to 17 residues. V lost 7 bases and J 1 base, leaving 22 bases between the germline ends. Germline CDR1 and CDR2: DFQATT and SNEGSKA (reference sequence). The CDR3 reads CSVKGGGSKGNTGELFF. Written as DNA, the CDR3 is TGCAGTGTCAAGGGGGGCGGGAGTAAGGGGAACACCGGGGAGCTGTTTTTT.

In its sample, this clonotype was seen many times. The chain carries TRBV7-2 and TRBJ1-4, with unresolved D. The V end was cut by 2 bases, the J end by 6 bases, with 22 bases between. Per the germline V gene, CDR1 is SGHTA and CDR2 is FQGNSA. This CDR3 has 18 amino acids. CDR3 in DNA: TGTGCCAGCAGCTTAACTCCGGAGCGTATAACGGGTTATGAAAAACTGTTTTTT. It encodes CASSLTPERITGYEKLFF.

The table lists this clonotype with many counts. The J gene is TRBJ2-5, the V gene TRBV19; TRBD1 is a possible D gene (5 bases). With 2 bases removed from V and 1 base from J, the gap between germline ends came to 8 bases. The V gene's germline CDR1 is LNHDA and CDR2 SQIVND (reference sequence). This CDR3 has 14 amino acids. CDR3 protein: CASSIRGTQETQYF. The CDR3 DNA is TGTGCCAGTAGTATAAGGGGAACCCAAGAGACCCAGTACTTC.

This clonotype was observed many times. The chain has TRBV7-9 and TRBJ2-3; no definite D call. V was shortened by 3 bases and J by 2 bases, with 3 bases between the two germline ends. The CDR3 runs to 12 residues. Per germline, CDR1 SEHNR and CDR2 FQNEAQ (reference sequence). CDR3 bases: TGTGCCAGCAGCTTCGACACAGATACGCAGTATTTT. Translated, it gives CASSFDTDTQYF.

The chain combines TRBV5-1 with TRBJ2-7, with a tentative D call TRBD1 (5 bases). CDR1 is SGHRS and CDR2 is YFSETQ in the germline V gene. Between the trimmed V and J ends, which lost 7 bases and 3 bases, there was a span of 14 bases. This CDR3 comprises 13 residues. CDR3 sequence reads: CASARERYYEQYF. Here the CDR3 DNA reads TGCGCCAGCGCCAGGGAACGCTACTACGAGCAGTACTTC.

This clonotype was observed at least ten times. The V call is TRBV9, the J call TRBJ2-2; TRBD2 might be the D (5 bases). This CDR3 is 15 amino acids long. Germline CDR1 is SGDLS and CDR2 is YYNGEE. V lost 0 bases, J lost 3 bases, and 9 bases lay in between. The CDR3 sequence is CASSVALVDTGELFF. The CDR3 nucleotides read TGTGCCAGCAGCGTAGCACTAGTCGACACCGGGGAGCTGTTTTTT.

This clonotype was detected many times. CDR3 loop: CASRSTGTNTEAFF. CDR3 DNA: TGCGCCAGCAGGTCAACCGGGACGAACACTGAAGCTTTCTTT. The chain uses TRBV5-1 and TRBJ1-1, with D perhaps TRBD1 (5 bases). The CDR3 length is 14 residues. The ends were cut back, 5 bases at V and 1 base at J, with 12 bases in the middle. The V gene's germline CDR1 is SGHRS and CDR2 YFSETQ.

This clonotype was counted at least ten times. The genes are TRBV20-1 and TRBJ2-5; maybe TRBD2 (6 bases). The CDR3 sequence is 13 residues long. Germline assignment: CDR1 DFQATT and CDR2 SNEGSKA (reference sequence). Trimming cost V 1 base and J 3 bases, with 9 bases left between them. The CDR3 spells CSARVTGEETQYF. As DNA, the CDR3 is TGCAGTGCTAGAGTTACGGGAGAAGAGACCCAGTACTTC.

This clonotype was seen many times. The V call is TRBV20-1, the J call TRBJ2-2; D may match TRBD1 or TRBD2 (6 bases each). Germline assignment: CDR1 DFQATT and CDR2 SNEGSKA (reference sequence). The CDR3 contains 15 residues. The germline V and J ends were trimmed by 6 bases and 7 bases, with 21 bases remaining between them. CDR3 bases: TGCAGTGCCCCCCGAGGGGGGTATGGGGGCGGGGAGCTGTTTTTT. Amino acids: CSAPRGGYGGGELFF.